This TCR beta chain was retrieved from a study of early T cells in non-severe SARS-CoV-2 infection. On the study more broadly: Chains were not paired, and sequencing was done on bulk RNA from unsorted whole blood.

Study-wide results and caveats: A preference for anti-spike CD8 responses marked VDJdb matching, which missed private and CD4 specificities.

The CDR3 has 13 residues. Looked up from germline, CDR1 is DFQATT and CDR2 is SNEGSKA (reference sequence). V gave up 1 base and J gave up 5 bases, with 11 bases separating them. For this clonotype: Its matching antigen is unknown.

Unique molecular identifiers (one per individual cDNA molecule) were attached. Each CDR3 protein is one row after TCRdb ran MiXCR on the 5' RACE reads. The sample shows some 52,000 distinct CDR3 sequences, around 8% of them seen only once. The V and J genes are TRBV20-1 and TRBJ2-5; the D is unclear. The clonotype was recovered from an adult who was a healthcare worker with PCR-confirmed SARS-CoV-2 infection or an uninfected control (not recorded which). Sequenced sample: whole blood. CDR3 sequence: CSARVQARETQYF. In nucleotides, the CDR3 is TGCAGTGCTAGAGTCCAGGCCAGGGAGACCCAGTACTTC.